The next 9 T cell receptor beta chains were all read from a single sample in a study of blood T cell repertoires in COVID-19. This table comes from immunoSEQ multiplex PCR, and its TCRdb copy is limited to in-frame clones, with some not included. The sample yields a few hundred thousand clones, roughly nine tenths seen once. The sequencing sample was made of PBMCs or T cells enriched from blood (not recorded which). The receptors originated from a woman aged 40 to 50 who had been exposed to COVID-19.

This clone was found once. V usage is TRBV7-2 and J usage is TRBJ2-3, with D tentatively TRBD1 (6 bases). The germline V gene encodes CDR1 SGHTA and CDR2 FQGNSA. Trimming left V 5 bases short and J 0 bases short, with 15 bases between. The CDR3 runs 16 residues. CDR3 amino acids: CASSHRQVTSTDTQYF. DNA for the CDR3: TGTGCCAGCAGCCACCGACAGGTCACTAGCACAGATACGCAGTATTTT.

To note about this clone: The junction differs from germline at one of its ends, possibly a read error. The rearrangement uses TRBV20-1 and TRBJ2-4, with 8 bases that match TRBD1. The CDR3 has 12 amino acids. Per the germline V gene, CDR1 is DFQATT and CDR2 is SNEGSKA (reference sequence). The CDR3 bases are TGCAGTGCTAGTGTCAGGGGGCAGGATAGGAACTTC. This gives the protein CSASVRGQDRNF.

V gene TRBV5-1 combines with J gene TRBJ1-1; 8 bases match TRBD1. The germline V gene encodes CDR1 SGHRS and CDR2 YFSETQ. V shed 1 base and J 4 bases; nucleotides not matched to a gene: 12. CDR3 length equals 17 residues. CDR3 sequence reads: CASSLSADRVLPTEAFF. CDR3 nucleotides: TGCGCCAGCAGCTTGTCCGCGGACAGGGTTTTGCCCACTGAAGCTTTCTTT.

The chain joins TRBV18 to TRBJ1-2; TRBD1 aligns across 10 bases. The CDR3 sequence is 15 residues long. Germline V gene lookup returns CDR1 KGHSH and CDR2 LQKENI. The V gene end was trimmed by 3 bases and the J gene end by 4 bases; junction bases not matched to a gene: 5. The CDR3 DNA is TGTGCCAGCTCACCCGGACAGGGGGTGCTCTATGGCTACACCTTC. Residues: CASSPGQGVLYGYTF.

The chain links TRBV29-1 to TRBJ1-2, with TRBD1 matching over 9 bases. The CDR3 consists of 13 residues. Germline V lookup: CDR1 SQVTM, CDR2 ANQGSEA. J gave up 5 bases and V 7 bases, and 8 bases lay outside the gene matches. CDR3 sequence: CSARDRETYGYTF. CDR3 DNA sequence: TGCAGCGCTCGGGACAGGGAGACGTATGGCTACACCTTC.

The CDR3 DNA is TGTGCCAGCAGGCAGCGTAACCCCTATGGCTACACCTTC. This translates into CASRQRNPYGYTF. This sequence joins TRBV12-3 or TRBV12-4 and TRBJ1-2; no reliable D call. This CDR3 spans 13 amino acids. The V end lost 6 bases, the J end lost 4 bases, and 12 bases lay between the germline ends.

The CDR3 loop reads CASSQAAGNYEQYF. The DNA for the CDR3 is TGCGCCAGCAGCCAAGCAGCGGGAAACTACGAGCAGTACTTC. This chain joins TRBV4-1 and TRBJ2-7, with 7 positions matching TRBD2. This CDR3 has 14 residues. Germline assignment: CDR1 MGHRA and CDR2 YSYEKL. After removal of 1 base from V and 3 bases from J, the junction contained 3 bases not matched to a gene.

The J gene is TRBJ1-6, the V gene TRBV6-2 or TRBV6-3, with unresolved D. This CDR3 contains 14 residues. The V gene lost 5 bases and the J gene lost 7 bases, with 12 bases spanning the gap. CDR1 MNHEY and CDR2 SVGEGT come from the germline V gene. The CDR3 nucleotides read TGTGCCAGCAGTCTTACAGAAAGGAATTCACCCCTCCACTTT. Amino acid sequence: CASSLTERNSPLHF.

The chain employs TRBV19 and TRBJ2-3; 12 positions match TRBD1. The CDR3 sequence is 14 residues long. J was trimmed by 5 bases and V by 9 bases; bases with no gene match: 6. Germline V gives CDR1 LNHDA, CDR2 SQIVND (reference sequence). CDR3: CASRDRGRLDTQYF. CDR3 DNA sequence: TGTGCCAGCCGGGACAGGGGGCGCTTAGATACGCAGTATTTT.